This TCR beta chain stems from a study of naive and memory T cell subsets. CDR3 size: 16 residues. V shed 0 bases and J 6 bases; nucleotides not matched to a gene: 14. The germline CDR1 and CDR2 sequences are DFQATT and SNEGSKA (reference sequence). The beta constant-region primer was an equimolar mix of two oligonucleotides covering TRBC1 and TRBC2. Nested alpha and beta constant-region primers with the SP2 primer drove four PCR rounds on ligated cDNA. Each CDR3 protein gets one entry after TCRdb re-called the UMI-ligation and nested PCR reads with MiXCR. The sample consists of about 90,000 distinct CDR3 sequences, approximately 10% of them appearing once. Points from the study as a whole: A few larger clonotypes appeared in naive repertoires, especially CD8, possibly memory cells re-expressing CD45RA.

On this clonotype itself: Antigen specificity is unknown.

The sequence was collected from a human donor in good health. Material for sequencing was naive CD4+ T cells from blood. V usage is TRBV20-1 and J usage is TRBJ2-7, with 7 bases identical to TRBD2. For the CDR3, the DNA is TGCAGTGCTAGAGATGAGGCTAGCGGAAGGGTGCGCGAGCAGTACTTC. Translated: CSARDEASGRVREQYF.